This TCR beta chain was observed in a study of T cells expressing NK-cell markers (TCRdb year 2020). About the investigation overall: About eight donors provided sorted CD3+CD56+NKG2C+, CD3+CD56+NKG2C- and CD3+CD56-NKG2C+ T-cell subsets, whose TCR beta-chain repertoires were profiled. Libraries were sequenced as 2 x 150 bp reads on Illumina HiSeq 2000/2500, MiSeq or NextSeq. All eight donors whose samples were sequenced were randomly selected healthy volunteers, three of them men and five women. Among the eight sequenced donors, only one was HCMV-seronegative, while the other seven were HCMV-seropositive.

Sequenced using an Illumina HiSeq 2000. The TCR beta cDNA libraries were made using 5'RACE template switching, a step that added both a universal primer site and unique molecular identifiers. cDNA synthesis was primed from the TCR beta constant segment, followed by two successive PCR amplification steps. In the source study's methods: MIGEC handled demultiplexing of the reads and grouping by UMI, while MiTCR was used to assemble and quantify clonotypes. Only TCR cDNA sequences supported by at least two reads were kept to exclude erroneous sequences. The tcR package was used for downstream repertoire analysis, and clonotypes were matched between fractions using CDR3 nucleotide sequence together with V segment. VDJmatch was used to annotate antigen specificity against VDJdb, with one amino acid substitution in CDR3 permitted. TCRdb reprocessed the reads, and each CDR3 protein sequence is entered once, without DNA. TCRdb's processing, not the authors', yielded these V and J calls. The sample's table lists a count of around 100,000 distinct CDR3 sequences. In total, the top ten clones hold around a sixth of the sample.

A commercial ELISA kit detecting HCMV-specific IgG in serum was used to determine HCMV serostatus. Ficoll density gradient centrifugation was used to isolate peripheral blood mononuclear cells from blood. On this clonotype: This clone's antigen is unknown.

What the authors observed across the whole study: In six donors, the dominant CD3+CD56+NKG2C+ clonotypes were found to rank among the top 10 CD8+ clonotypes and to make up about 1.0-7.5% of CD8+ T cells. Those dominant clonotypes were again the most abundant among CD3+CD56-NKG2C+ cells in a few donors, at about 28.3-60.1%. Whether the expanded NKG2C-expressing T cell clones were specific for HCMV antigens was left unclear.

This sequence was found in a woman between 18 and 69 years old in good health. The source material was blood T cells: a sorted CD56 or NKG2C T cell subset, CD4+ or CD8+ T cells, or bulk PBMC T cells (not recorded which).

CDR3 loop: CASSLTGSNQPQHF. The chain joins TRBV27 to TRBJ1-5; TCRdb proposes TRBD1, but this gene call is untestable without DNA. From the germline V gene (reference sequence), CDR1 is MNHEY and CDR2 is SMNVEV. The CDR3 covers 14 residues, taking in both the cysteine and the phenylalanine. A DNA sequence was not provided.